These 11 T cell receptor beta chains originate from one sample sequenced in a study of T-cell memory formation after mild COVID-19 (dated by TCRdb to about 2021). Preparation of the library involved 5' RACE. Sequencing took place on an Illumina NovaSeq 6000. The public reads were run again by TCRdb, first through fastp at Q25 and then through MiXCR, and only productive beta chains were kept. Entries are consolidated by CDR3 protein sequence, retaining the most common genes and DNA. The sample table records fewer than 450,000 distinct CDR3 sequences; about 21% of these occur just once. The ten biggest clones cover around 13% of the sample. The sequenced sample consisted of PBMCs or a T cell subset sorted from them (not recorded which). These receptors all stem from an adult woman who had mild COVID-19 (a few samples of this study predate the infection). The sample titles of this study are shuffled in the database, so cell type and time point are left out; the donor was told from shared clones.

The rearrangement uses TRBV5-1 and TRBJ2-7; 8 bases map to TRBD1. The CDR3 is made up of 16 amino acids. V lost 0 bases, J lost 0 bases, and 5 bases stayed unmatched. The germline gives CDR1 SGHRS, CDR2 YFSETQ. CDR3 residues: CASSLGTGGSSYEQYF. In DNA, the CDR3 is TGCGCCAGCAGCTTGGGTACAGGGGGTAGCTCCTACGAGCAGTACTTC.

This chain uses TRBV7-3 with TRBJ2-1; TRBD2 agrees at 14 bases. With 4 bases clipped from V and 6 bases from J, the junction kept 2 bases outside the gene matches. The CDR3 length is 15 residues. Germline V gene lookup returns CDR1 SGHTA and CDR2 FQGTGA. DNA of the CDR3: TGTGCCAGCAGCTCGACTAGCGGGGGGGCCAATGAGCAGTTCTTC. It encodes CASSSTSGGANEQFF.

The chain joins TRBV12-3 or TRBV12-4 to TRBJ2-5, with a weak D call TRBD2 (6 bases). With 5 bases removed from V and 4 bases from J, the gap between germline ends came to 17 bases. The CDR3 runs 15 residues. The chain's CDR3 is CASSKREAEGETQYF. In nucleotides, the CDR3 is TGTGCCAGCAGTAAGAGGGAGGCTGAGGGAGAGACCCAGTACTTC.

This clonotype was detected a few times. V usage is TRBV12-3 or TRBV12-4 and J usage is TRBJ2-7; 8 bases map to TRBD1. The CDR3 runs to 18 residues. J lost 4 bases, V lost 3 bases, and 17 bases had no gene match. CDR3 nucleotide sequence: TGTGCCAGCAGTTTGGACAGGGCCGCGGACCAAGAAAGATACGAGCAGTACTTC. Protein sequence: CASSLDRAADQERYEQYF.

This clonotype was found a few times. The CDR3 nucleotides are TGTGCCAGCAGCTTCTCGGAAAGGGGATATGGCTACACCTTC. The encoded protein is CASSFSERGYGYTF. The chain employs TRBV5-6 and TRBJ1-2; TRBD1 might be the D (5 bases). CDR3 length equals 14 residues. V shed 2 bases and J shed 5 bases, with 13 bases lying between them. Germline V gene lookup returns CDR1 SGHDT and CDR2 YYEEEE.

The chain carries TRBV24-1 and TRBJ2-2, with D maybe TRBD2 (5 bases). In germline, CDR1 is KGHDR, CDR2 SFDVKD. CDR3 length: 15 residues. V was shortened by 6 bases and J by 9 bases, with 19 bases between the two germline ends. CDR3 region: CATSPNDAAGWELFF. As DNA, the CDR3 is TGTGCCACCAGTCCGAACGACGCTGCGGGTTGGGAGCTGTTTTTT.

This clonotype was recorded a few times. This chain joins TRBV24-1 and TRBJ2-3; no firm D call. The CDR3 totals 12 residues. From germline, CDR1 is KGHDR and CDR2 SFDVKD. V lost 1 base and J 6 bases, leaving 4 bases between the germline ends. The CDR3 loop is CATSDFRDTQYF. Here the CDR3 DNA reads TGTGCCACCAGTGATTTTCGCGATACGCAGTATTTT.

This chain uses TRBV5-1 with TRBJ1-3; the match to TRBD1 covers 7 bases. The CDR3 covers 15 residues. Germline assignment: CDR1 SGHRS and CDR2 YFSETQ. Unmatched junction bases numbered 9, after V lost 5 bases and J lost 4 bases. The CDR3 sequence: CASSYDTGEGNTIYF. CDR3 DNA: TGCGCCAGCAGTTATGATACAGGGGAGGGAAACACCATATATTTT.

For this clonotype: A read error may account for a junction end that differs from germline. V is TRBV4-1 and J is TRBJ2-3; a possible D gene is TRBD1 (7 bases). The length of the CDR3 is 15 residues. Germline CDR1 reads MGHRA; CDR2 reads YSYEKL. The CDR3 DNA is TGCTCCAGCAGCCCCGGACAGGCGGGATTTTGGGGGCAGTATTTT. It codes for CSSSPGQAGFWGQYF.

The CDR3 sequence is CASSLNQLGSGGEGGNIQYF. CDR3 nucleotides: TGTGCCAGCAGCCTAAACCAGCTTGGAAGTGGTGGGGAGGGAGGAAACATTCAGTACTTC. The chain is built from TRBV7-9 and TRBJ2-4, with 7 bases that match TRBD2. Per the germline V gene, CDR1 is SEHNR and CDR2 is FQNEAQ (reference sequence). Unmatched junction bases numbered 25, after V lost 5 bases and J lost 6 bases. The CDR3 length is 20 residues.

This clonotype was counted between two and nine times. The chain links TRBV15 to TRBJ2-1; 7 nucleotides agree with TRBD2. The V gene end was trimmed by 0 bases and the J gene end by 0 bases; junction bases not matched to a gene: 2. CDR1 and CDR2 from the germline V gene are LNHNV and YYDKDF (reference sequence). This CDR3 comprises 16 residues. CDR3 sequence reads: CATSRDLAVSYNEQFF. The CDR3 DNA reads as TGTGCCACCAGCAGAGATCTAGCGGTCTCCTACAATGAGCAGTTCTTC.